These 24 T cell receptor beta chains came from one sample sequenced in a study of blood T cells in healthy people across ages. A second PCR, run for roughly 6 to 11 cycles, used a sample-barcoded 5' primer plus a J-beta primer mix. In TCRdb, the 5' RACE reads were re-called with MiXCR into one record per CDR3 protein. Of some 1.4 million distinct CDR3 sequences listed, roughly 40% are singletons. Sequenced: blood. These receptors all stem from a woman aged 18-29 years in good health.

The rearrangement joins TRBV27 to TRBJ2-2; weak D call: TRBD2 (6 bases). CDR3 length: 15 residues. Per the germline V gene, CDR1 is MNHEY and CDR2 is SMNVEV (reference sequence). V gave up 6 bases and J gave up 5 bases, with 16 bases separating them. The CDR3 loop reads CASSQELGTTGELFF. CDR3 nucleotides: TGTGCCAGCAGCCAGGAATTGGGGACTACCGGGGAGCTGTTTTTT.

The CDR3 protein is CASSGIWSGNTCEAFF. CDR3 nucleotides: TGTGCCAGCAGTGGAATCTGGAGCGGGAACACCTGTGAAGCTTTCTTT. This rearrangement joins TRBV6-1 to TRBJ1-1, with D hard to call. Trimming cost V 4 bases and J 7 bases, with 22 bases left between them. The CDR3 consists of 16 residues. Germline V gives CDR1 MNHNS, CDR2 SASEGT.

This clonotype has only a few counts. CDR3 coding DNA: TGTGCCAGCAGCCCCACTACGGTCGGGATTTTCGATGAGCAGTTCTTC. It is translated as CASSPTTVGIFDEQFF. The rearrangement links TRBV7-2 to TRBJ2-1; tentative D call: TRBD2 (5 bases). The CDR3 spans 16 residues. V dropped 5 bases and J dropped 8 bases, with 22 bases sitting between them. Germline values: CDR1 SGHTA, CDR2 FQGNSA. Full variable domain (rest looked up from reference TRBV7-2 and TRBJ2-1): GAGVSQSPSNKVTEKGKDVELRCDPISGHTALYWYRQSLGQGLEFLIYFQGNSAPDKSGLPSDRFSAERTGGSVSTLTIQRTQQEDSAVYLCASSPTTVGIFDEQFFGPGTRLTVL.

This rearrangement joins TRBV2 to TRBJ1-1; a possible D gene is TRBD1 (5 bases). Trimming cost V 8 bases and J 4 bases, with 14 bases left between them. Germline V gene lookup returns CDR1 SNHLY and CDR2 FYNNEI. This CDR3 is 13 amino acids long. CDR3 nucleotide sequence: TGTGCCAGCCAGGAAGTGGGGGGCACTGAAGCTTTCTTT. Encoded protein: CASQEVGGTEAFF.

This clonotype was observed a few times. The chain recombines TRBV20-1 with TRBJ2-7; the D gene is possibly TRBD2 (6 bases). Germline V lookup: CDR1 DFQATT, CDR2 SNEGSKA (reference sequence). Between the trimmed V and J ends, which lost 6 bases and 3 bases, there was a span of 18 bases. The CDR3 extends over 14 amino acids. The CDR3 DNA reads TGCAGTGCCCAGTGGGGCGGGAAGGTCTACGAGCAGTACTTC. Its protein is CSAQWGGKVYEQYF.

The J gene is TRBJ2-4, the V gene TRBV21-1; TRBD1 was called by the table and not checked on the DNA. TRBV21-1 is a pseudogene locus. The CDR3 has 21 residues. The CDR3 is CASSKEETVWVAVAAKNIQYF. For the CDR3, the DNA is TGTGCCAGCAGCAAAGAAGAGACAGTCTGGGTTGCGGTCGCGGCCAAAAACATTCAGTACTTC.

The chain recombines TRBV20-1 with TRBJ2-3, with D maybe TRBD2 (5 bases). Deletions cut 3 bases from V and 4 bases from J, with 8 bases between. Germline CDR1 is DFQATT and CDR2 is SNEGSKA (reference sequence). The CDR3 contains 12 residues. The CDR3 region has the DNA TGCAGTGCTAGTAAAGCGGCAGATACGCAGTATTTT. Translation: CSASKAADTQYF.

The genes are TRBV20-1 and TRBJ2-3; 8 bases match TRBD1. Germline V gene lookup returns CDR1 DFQATT and CDR2 SNEGSKA (reference sequence). CDR3 size: 15 residues. V lost 3 bases and J lost 4; bases outside the gene matches: 9. CDR3 amino acids: CSARGTGGGPDTQYF. CDR3 in DNA: TGCAGTGCTAGGGGGACAGGTGGGGGACCAGATACGCAGTATTTT.

The chain combines TRBV3-1 with TRBJ2-3; D call uncertain. V lost 0 bases and J 2 bases, leaving 15 bases between the germline ends. Per the germline V gene, CDR1 is LGHDT and CDR2 is YNNKEL (reference sequence). CDR3 length: 17 residues. CDR3 coding DNA: TGTGCCAGCAGCCAAGAGAAGGGCCAGACTTTCACAGATACGCAGTATTTT. Translating it yields CASSQEKGQTFTDTQYF.

In this sample, this clonotype turned up a few times. V gene TRBV7-2 combines with J gene TRBJ2-7, with D possibly matching TRBD2 (6 bases). V dropped 5 bases and J dropped 6 bases, with 17 bases sitting between them. CDR1 and CDR2 (germline): SGHTA, FQGNSA. CDR3 length: 14 amino acids. The CDR3 DNA reads TGTGCCAGCAGCCAAGCGGGCTTATCCCGCGAGCAGTACTTC. Amino acid sequence: CASSQAGLSREQYF.

This chain uses TRBV9 with TRBJ2-1; the D is unclear. The J call is doubtful: the DNA matches TRBJ2-7 better. Germline V gene lookup returns CDR1 SGDLS and CDR2 YYNGEE. The CDR3 contains 15 residues. This chain's CDR3 is CASSPPMVNYNEQYF. CDR3 DNA sequence: TGTGCCAGCAGCCCCCCAATGGTGAACTACAATGAGCAGTACTTC.

J is TRBJ1-6 and V is TRBV5-1; D perhaps matches TRBD1 (5 bases). In germline, CDR1 is SGHRS, CDR2 YFSETQ. The CDR3 has 18 residues. Trimming removed 0 bases at V and 0 bases at J, with 13 bases between. The CDR3 nucleotides read TGCGCCAGCAGCTTGGTGGACACAGCGAGCTCCTATAATTCACCCCTCCACTTT. Translated: CASSLVDTASSYNSPLHF.

This clonotype was observed once. The J gene is TRBJ2-1, the V gene TRBV2; no clear D gene. The CDR3 runs to 12 residues. Trimming removed 11 bases at V and 3 bases at J, with 11 bases between. Germline V gives CDR1 SNHLY, CDR2 FYNNEI. The CDR3 is CALLRLYNEQFF. The CDR3 DNA is TGTGCCCTCTTACGGCTCTACAATGAGCAGTTCTTC.

This clonotype appeared a few times. The genes are TRBV6-5 and TRBJ1-1; D remains unclear. The V end was cut by 4 bases, the J end by 6 bases, with 9 bases between. CDR1 is MNHEY, CDR2 SVGAGI, per germline. The CDR3 consists of 12 residues. For the CDR3, the DNA is TGTGCCAGCAGTTTACGAGGCTCTGAAGCTTTCTTT. This sequence encodes CASSLRGSEAFF.

CDR3 DNA sequence: TGTGCCAGCAGTCTCCCAAGGACTAGCGCGGAGACCCAGTACTTC. Translating gives CASSLPRTSAETQYF. The rearrangement uses TRBV6-1 and TRBJ2-5; 9 bases align to TRBD2. V lost 5 bases and J lost 5; bases outside the gene matches: 9. Germline V gene data show CDR1 as MNHNS and CDR2 as SASEGT. The CDR3 totals 15 residues.

This chain uses TRBV30 with TRBJ2-7; D is unclear. Trimming left V 1 base short and J 0 bases short, with 7 bases between. Germline CDR1 is GTSNPN and CDR2 is SVGIG (reference sequence). The CDR3 is 13 residues long. The CDR3 region is CAWSASNSYEQYF. The CDR3, as DNA: TGTGCCTGGAGTGCAAGTAACTCCTACGAGCAGTACTTC.

The chain has TRBV2 and TRBJ2-7, with TRBD2 identical over 10 bases. Trimming took 3 bases from V and 7 from J; bases not matched to a gene: 9. The V gene's germline CDR1 is SNHLY and CDR2 FYNNEI. CDR3 size: 15 residues. CDR3 region: CASSDQGLASNEQYF. CDR3 DNA: TGTGCCAGCAGTGATCAGGGACTAGCGTCTAATGAGCAGTACTTC.

This clonotype was observed a handful of times. The chain links TRBV12-3 or TRBV12-4 to TRBJ1-6; D unclear. V dropped 8 bases and J dropped 6 bases, with 17 bases sitting between them. This CDR3 spans 15 amino acids. The CDR3 sequence: CASLDRAGGNSPLHF. CDR3 nucleotides: TGTGCCAGCCTCGACCGGGCAGGAGGTAATTCACCCCTCCACTTT.

This chain connects TRBV6-1 to TRBJ1-2, with TRBD1 as a possible D gene (5 bases). CDR1 MNHNS and CDR2 SASEGT come from the germline V gene. This CDR3 is built from 13 residues. V was trimmed by 6 bases and J by 4 bases, leaving 12 bases between them. In nucleotides, the CDR3 is TGTGCCAGCAGCGCGGGGGAAGCCTATGGCTACACCTTC. As protein: CASSAGEAYGYTF.

The chain is built from TRBV5-1 and TRBJ2-3; 8 bases agree with TRBD1. Trimming removed 2 bases from V and 1 base from J; junction bases left unmatched: 6. Germline V gene data show CDR1 as SGHRS and CDR2 as YFSETQ. The CDR3 runs to 16 residues. CDR3 bases: TGCGCCAGCAGCTTAGACCCGGGACAGGGCACAGATACGCAGTATTTT. This encodes CASSLDPGQGTDTQYF.

This sequence joins TRBV7-8 and TRBJ1-5; D is perhaps TRBD1 (6 bases). CDR1 and CDR2 (germline): SGHVS, FQNEAQ. The V end was cut by 2 bases, the J end by 0 bases, with 17 bases between. This CDR3 has 18 residues. As DNA, the CDR3 is TGTGCCAGCAGCTTAAGGTTGGGGGGGGGGGCTAGCAATCAGCCCCAGCATTTT. It yields the protein CASSLRLGGGASNQPQHF.

The genes are TRBV28 and TRBJ1-2; the match to TRBD1 covers 8 bases. The V and J ends lost 5 bases and 3 bases, in that order; junction bases with no gene match: 11. The length of the CDR3 is 16 residues. Germline-derived CDR1 and CDR2 are MDHEN and SYDVKM. The DNA of the CDR3 is TGTGCCAGCAGTCAAATCTCAGGGGGCGCGGACTATGGCTACACCTTC. Amino acid sequence: CASSQISGGADYGYTF.

The V and J genes are TRBV12-3 or TRBV12-4 and TRBJ2-5; D possibly matches TRBD1 or TRBD2 (5 bases each). The CDR3 consists of 14 residues. Trimming took 3 bases from V and 11 from J, leaving 19 bases between them. CDR3 residues: CASSFRGIYNEQYF. The CDR3, as DNA: TGTGCCAGCAGTTTCCGGGGCATCTACAATGAGCAGTACTTC.

The sample holds one count of this clonotype. The chain carries TRBV7-2 and TRBJ2-1; weak D call: TRBD1 (6 bases). V dropped 4 bases and J dropped 9 bases, with 16 bases sitting between them. The CDR3 is made up of 14 amino acids. Germline assignment: CDR1 SGHTA and CDR2 FQGNSA. As DNA, the CDR3 is TGTGCCAGCAGCTCAGAGGCCCAGGGGTTTGAGCAGTTCTTC. Amino acids: CASSSEAQGFEQFF.